One and the same sample provided the 27 T cell receptor beta chains below, sequenced in a study of T-cell memory formation after mild COVID-19. TCRdb used MiXCR to reprocess the 5' RACE reads, holding one entry per CDR3 protein. Among fewer than 700,000 distinct CDR3 sequences listed, less than 25% were seen once. Sequencing was done on a sample of PBMCs or a T cell subset sorted from them (not recorded which). These TCRs come from an adult woman who had mild COVID-19 (a few samples of this study predate the infection). Cell type and time point are not known.

In this sample, this clonotype turned up many times. The chain combines TRBV7-2 with TRBJ2-4; D unclear. Trimming shortened V by 7 bases and J by 5 bases, and 12 bases separated the two germline ends. Germline V gene lookup returns CDR1 SGHTA and CDR2 FQGNSA. This CDR3 contains 13 residues. CDR3 DNA: TGTGCCAGCAACCAAAAAGTCGAAAACATTCAGTACTTC. Protein product: CASNQKVENIQYF.

The chain carries TRBV10-3 and TRBJ1-6, with D possibly being TRBD1 (6 bases). Germline V gene sequence: CDR1 ENHRY, CDR2 SYGVKD. V was trimmed by 3 bases and J by 7 bases, leaving 16 bases between them. The CDR3 is made up of 16 amino acids. The CDR3 sequence: CAISDRGRGENSPLHF. The CDR3 region has the DNA TGTGCCATCAGTGACAGGGGAAGAGGGGAGAATTCACCCCTCCACTTT.

J is TRBJ2-7 and V is TRBV11-3; D remains ambiguous. V shed 3 bases and J shed 2 bases, with 8 bases lying between them. Germline CDR1 and CDR2: SGHNT and YENEEA. CDR3 length equals 13 residues. The CDR3 here is CASSFSGPYEQYF. The CDR3 DNA follows: TGTGCCAGCAGCTTCTCCGGCCCCTACGAGCAGTACTTC.

This rearrangement joins TRBV5-1 to TRBJ2-7, with D unclear. V lost 5 bases and J lost 0, with 9 bases in between. This CDR3 region has 13 residues. Germline values: CDR1 SGHRS, CDR2 YFSETQ. The DNA of the CDR3 is TGCGCCAGCAGTTCCCAGGACTCCTACGAGCAGTACTTC. Translated: CASSSQDSYEQYF.

The V gene is TRBV7-2, the J gene TRBJ2-2; TRBD1 aligns across 11 bases. The V gene end was trimmed by 5 bases and the J gene end by 6 bases; junction bases not matched to a gene: 5. In germline, CDR1 is SGHTA, CDR2 FQGNSA. The CDR3 extends over 15 amino acids. In DNA, the CDR3 is TGTGCCAGCAGCCCAGGACAGGGGGCGCCCGGGGAGCTGTTTTTT. Its protein is CASSPGQGAPGELFF.

This rearrangement joins TRBV20-1 to TRBJ2-7; 8 bases agree with TRBD1. The V segment lost 3 bases and the J segment 0 bases; nucleotides outside the gene matches: 4. The CDR3 covers 14 residues. Germline CDR1 reads DFQATT; CDR2 reads SNEGSKA (reference sequence). CDR3 sequence (DNA): TGCAGTGCTAGCAACAGGGGGACCTCCTACGAGCAGTACTTC. It specifies CSASNRGTSYEQYF.

In this sample, this clonotype turned up a few times. This rearrangement joins TRBV7-9 to TRBJ1-1; D gene unclear. CDR3 size: 11 residues. Germline values: CDR1 SEHNR, CDR2 FQNEAQ (reference sequence). V lost 8 bases and J 0 bases, leaving 4 bases between the germline ends. The CDR3 coding sequence is TGTGCCAGCGTGTTGAACACTGAAGCTTTCTTT. Its protein product is CASVLNTEAFF.

This chain links TRBV5-1 with TRBJ2-1; possible D gene TRBD1, 6 bases. Trimming removed 2 bases at V and 0 bases at J, with 18 bases between. CDR1 is SGHRS and CDR2 is YFSETQ in the germline V gene. The CDR3 contains 18 residues. In DNA, the CDR3 is TGCGCCAGCAGCTTTGGTTTGGGGGCCACAAGCTCCTACAATGAGCAGTTCTTC. Translated: CASSFGLGATSSYNEQFF.

The chain couples TRBV7-9 to TRBJ2-7; the D gene is possibly TRBD2 (6 bases). With 5 bases removed from V and 3 bases from J, the gap between germline ends came to 17 bases. This CDR3 is 15 amino acids long. Germline lookup yields CDR1 SEHNR and CDR2 FQNEAQ (reference sequence). CDR3 coding DNA: TGTGCCAGCAGCCGACCCGGGACTGTTGTCTACGAGCAGTACTTC. Protein: CASSRPGTVVYEQYF.

This chain uses TRBV15 with TRBJ1-2; D ambiguous. Germline CDR1 is LNHNV and CDR2 is YYDKDF (reference sequence). The CDR3 covers 17 residues. Trimming removed 0 bases from V and 3 bases from J, with 17 bases in between. This CDR3 is CATSRDLRPAGDYGYTF. The CDR3 bases are TGTGCCACCAGCAGAGATTTAAGGCCAGCCGGTGACTATGGCTACACCTTC.

The V call is TRBV7-3, the J call TRBJ2-7, with 9 bases aligning to TRBD2. The CDR3 length is 19 residues. V dropped 2 bases and J dropped 1; count of bases not matched to a gene: 15. Germline loops: CDR1 SGHTA, CDR2 FQGTGA. For the CDR3, the DNA is TGTGCCAGCAGCTTAGCCCCCCGCCGCATAGCGGGGGTGTCCTACGAGCAGTACTTC. Protein sequence: CASSLAPRRIAGVSYEQYF. The full variable domain, with the rest looked up from reference TRBV7-3 and TRBJ2-7, is GAGVSQTPSNKVTEKGKYVELRCDPISGHTALYWYRQSLGQGPEFLIYFQGTGAADDSGLPNDRFFAVRPEGSVSTLKIQRTERGDSAVYLCASSLAPRRIAGVSYEQYFGPGTRLTVT.

This chain uses TRBV4-1 with TRBJ1-1; perhaps TRBD1 as D (5 bases). CDR1 and CDR2 from the germline V gene are MGHRA and YSYEKL. The CDR3 runs 15 residues. With 1 base removed from V and 7 bases from J, the gap between germline ends came to 16 bases. The CDR3 coding sequence is TGCGCCAGCAGCCAAGTTCCTACAGGTGGAGATGAAGCTTTCTTT. Translated, it gives CASSQVPTGGDEAFF.

The sample holds a few counts of this clonotype. This chain uses TRBV9 with TRBJ1-5; 12 positions agree with TRBD1. The V gene's germline CDR1 is SGDLS and CDR2 YYNGEE. After removal of 3 bases from V and 0 bases from J, the junction contained 10 bases not matched to a gene. This CDR3 is built from 19 residues. This CDR3 reads CASSEGPGQGASSNQPQHF. The CDR3 coding sequence is TGTGCCAGCAGCGAGGGACCGGGACAGGGGGCCTCTAGCAATCAGCCCCAGCATTTT. The full variable domain, completed using reference TRBV9 and TRBJ1-5, is DSGVTQTPKHLITATGQRVTLRCSPRSGDLSVYWYQQSLDQGLQFLIQYYNGEERAKGNILERFSAQQFPDLHSELNLSSLELGDSALYFCASSEGPGQGASSNQPQHFGDGTRLSIL.

This chain connects TRBV7-2 to TRBJ1-5; D perhaps matches TRBD1 (5 bases). Germline CDR1 and CDR2: SGHTA and FQGNSA. The CDR3 is made up of 13 amino acids. V was cut by 3 bases and J by 6 bases, with 9 bases left in between. CDR3 amino acids: CASSFGARQPQHF. In DNA, the CDR3 is TGTGCCAGCAGCTTTGGGGCGCGTCAGCCCCAGCATTTT.

The genes are TRBV27 and TRBJ2-2; 8 bases are a match to TRBD2. Germline V gene sequence: CDR1 MNHEY, CDR2 SMNVEV (reference sequence). Unmatched junction bases numbered 7, after V lost 6 bases and J lost 1 base. The CDR3 has 16 amino acids. Written as DNA, the CDR3 is TGTGCCAGCAGGCGGGGGGTACCCGAGAACACCGGGGAGCTGTTTTTT. Its protein is CASRRGVPENTGELFF.

The sample holds a few counts of this clonotype. This chain joins TRBV20-1 and TRBJ1-6, with TRBD1 identical over 11 bases. CDR3 length equals 16 residues. Germline CDR1 reads DFQATT; CDR2 reads SNEGSKA (reference sequence). V was clipped by 3 bases and J by 9 bases; unmatched bases: 10. CDR3 sequence reads: CSARVSGTGGGSPLHF. Here the CDR3 DNA reads TGCAGTGCTAGGGTTTCCGGGACAGGGGGAGGTTCACCCCTCCACTTT.

The chain couples TRBV7-2 to TRBJ2-7, with D perhaps TRBD1 (6 bases). The V end was cut by 5 bases, the J end by 1 base, with 21 bases between. The CDR3 runs 17 residues. Germline CDR1 and CDR2: SGHTA and FQGNSA. CDR3 in amino acids: CASSTRGAVQGSYEQYF. Here the CDR3 DNA reads TGTGCCAGCAGCACGCGTGGGGCGGTACAGGGTTCCTACGAGCAGTACTTC.

This clonotype was counted a few times. The chain joins TRBV4-1 to TRBJ2-3; 7 nucleotides line up with TRBD1. This CDR3 region has 18 residues. J was trimmed by 1 base and V by 0 bases; bases with no gene match: 10. Germline CDR1 and CDR2: MGHRA and YSYEKL. The CDR3 region is CASSQEGPGTVGTDTQYF. As DNA, the CDR3 is TGCGCCAGCAGCCAAGAGGGTCCCGGGACAGTGGGCACAGATACGCAGTATTTT.

This clonotype occurred a few times. V usage is TRBV5-1 and J usage is TRBJ2-7; TRBD1 agrees at 7 bases. Germline V gives CDR1 SGHRS, CDR2 YFSETQ. This CDR3 has 14 residues. The trim removed 4 bases at V and 7 bases at J, leaving 11 bases unmatched. This CDR3 is CASSLGQENPEQYF. DNA of the CDR3: TGCGCCAGCAGCCTAGGACAGGAAAATCCTGAGCAGTACTTC.

In this sample, this clonotype turned up a few times. V is TRBV2 and J is TRBJ2-2, with 8 bases fitting TRBD2. Germline V gene lookup returns CDR1 SNHLY and CDR2 FYNNEI. The trim removed 6 bases at V and 6 bases at J, leaving 6 bases unmatched. The CDR3 extends over 14 amino acids. The CDR3 DNA sequence: TGTGCCAGCAGCCGGGAGGGCTCTTCCGGGGAGCTGTTTTTT. Its translation is CASSREGSSGELFF. Filled out from reference TRBV2 and TRBJ2-2, the complete variable domain reads EPEVTQTPSHQVTQMGQEVILRCVPISNHLYFYWYRQILGQKVEFLVSFYNNEISEKSEIFDDQFSVERPDGSNFTLKIRSTKLEDSAMYFCASSREGSSGELFFGEGSRLTVL.

The V call is TRBV5-4, the J call TRBJ2-7; 9 bases align to TRBD2. With V trimmed by 0 bases and J by 0 bases, 4 bases remained unmatched. CDR1 and CDR2 from the germline V gene are SGHNT and YYREEE (reference sequence). The CDR3 is 16 residues long. The CDR3 region is CASSLELAGHSYEQYF. In nucleotides, the CDR3 is TGTGCCAGCAGCTTGGAGCTAGCGGGACACTCCTACGAGCAGTACTTC.

This clonotype was counted between two and nine times. This sequence joins TRBV7-9 and TRBJ1-2; D is unresolved. CDR1 and CDR2 (germline): SEHNR, FQNEAQ (reference sequence). There are 14 residues in the CDR3. Between the trimmed V and J ends, which lost 3 bases and 0 bases, there was a span of 8 bases. CDR3 in amino acids: CASSLDAANYGYTF. The CDR3 DNA reads as TGTGCCAGCAGCTTGGACGCTGCTAACTATGGCTACACCTTC. The full variable domain, rest sourced from reference TRBV7-9 and TRBJ1-2, is DTGVSQNPRHKITKRGQNVTFRCDPISEHNRLYWYRQTLGQGPEFLTYFQNEAQLEKSRLLSDRFSAERPKGSFSTLEIQRTEQGDSAMYLCASSLDAANYGYTFGSGTRLTVV.

This rearrangement joins TRBV21-1 to TRBJ1-2; no check of the table's D call, TRBD1, against the DNA was made. TRBV21-1 is given as a pseudogene. The CDR3 totals 19 residues. The DNA for the CDR3 is TGTGCCAGCAGCTCCCCCCCCCGGGACAGGGGAATCTTTAACTATGGCTACACCTTC. It encodes CASSSPPRDRGIFNYGYTF.

This chain links TRBV7-6 with TRBJ2-3; D may be TRBD2 (6 bases). The CDR3 runs to 17 residues. CDR1 is SGHVS, CDR2 FNYEAQ, per germline. Trimming removed 0 bases at V and 6 bases at J, with 19 bases between. CDR3 sequence: CASSLAAGGQSLDTQYF. Here the CDR3 DNA reads TGTGCCAGCAGCTTAGCGGCCGGGGGTCAAAGCTTGGATACGCAGTATTTT.

This clonotype was detected a few times. The chain carries TRBV19 and TRBJ2-1; 9 bases agree with TRBD1. The CDR3 is 15 residues long. CDR1 LNHDA and CDR2 SQIVND come from the germline V gene (reference sequence). The J segment lost 6 bases and the V segment lost 7 bases, leaving 10 bases of the junction unmatched. The CDR3: CASTQTGGGRNEQFF. The DNA for the CDR3 is TGTGCCAGTACCCAGACAGGGGGGGGTCGCAATGAGCAGTTCTTC. The full variable domain, in which reference TRBV19 and TRBJ2-1 provide the parts outside the CDR3, is DGGITQSPKYLFRKEGQNVTLSCEQNLNHDAMYWYRQDPGQGLRLIYYSQIVNDFQKGDIAEGYSVSREKKESFPLTVTSAQKNPTAFYLCASTQTGGGRNEQFFGPGTRLTVL.

This chain connects TRBV7-9 to TRBJ2-1; D gene ambiguous. The CDR3 consists of 16 residues. From germline, CDR1 is SEHNR and CDR2 FQNEAQ (reference sequence). V lost 4 bases and J lost 6, with 19 bases in between. CDR3 coding DNA: TGTGCCAGCAGCTCCCTGGGCTATTACGCGAGCAATGAGCAGTTCTTC. Its protein product is CASSSLGYYASNEQFF.

The chain couples TRBV29-1 to TRBJ2-1, with 11 bases matching TRBD2. After removal of 5 bases from V and 8 bases from J, the junction contained 8 bases not matched to a gene. Germline CDR1 reads SQVTM; CDR2 reads ANQGSEA. There are 14 residues in the CDR3. CDR3 nucleotide sequence: TGCAGCGTTTTAGCGGGAGGGCCCCACGATGAGCAGTTCTTC. It is translated as CSVLAGGPHDEQFF.